These 18 T cell receptor beta chains share one sample of origin, sequenced in a study of Tregs in tolerant kidney transplant recipients. Libraries were prepared by immunoSEQ multiplex PCR; TCRdb keeps only in-frame clonotypes and omits some of them. The data contain roughly 66,000 clones, roughly 92% of them singletons. Source: CD8+ T cells from blood, taken before the transplant. The receptors come from a human donor who received a combined kidney and bone marrow transplant.

This sequence joins TRBV27 and TRBJ2-7; possible D gene TRBD1, 5 bases. The CDR3 is made up of 14 amino acids. V lost 2 bases to trimming and J lost 5 bases, with 13 bases between them. Germline V gene sequence: CDR1 MNHEY, CDR2 SMNVEV (reference sequence). The CDR3 DNA reads TGTGCCAGCAGTTTAGGGTACAGGCTCGACGAGCAGTACTTC. Protein sequence: CASSLGYRLDEQYF.

This chain links TRBV2 with TRBJ2-3; 8 bases are shared with TRBD2. CDR1 and CDR2 (germline): SNHLY, FYNNEI. Trimming at V came to 6 bases and at J to 0 bases, leaving 5 bases not matched to a gene. This CDR3 contains 15 residues. CDR3 sequence reads: CASRVSGSSTDTQYF. Written as DNA, the CDR3 is TGTGCCAGCAGAGTGAGCGGGAGCAGCACAGATACGCAGTATTTT. The full variable domain, with the rest looked up from reference TRBV2 and TRBJ2-3, is EPEVTQTPSHQVTQMGQEVILRCVPISNHLYFYWYRQILGQKVEFLVSFYNNEISEKSEIFDDQFSVERPDGSNFTLKIRSTKLEDSAMYFCASRVSGSSTDTQYFGPGTRLTVL.

This clone came up once. The genes are TRBV9 and TRBJ2-3, with D hard to call. Germline V lookup: CDR1 SGDLS, CDR2 YYNGEE. Trimming cost V 2 bases and J 2 bases, with 12 bases left between them. The CDR3 consists of 15 residues. The CDR3 sequence: CASSVEQINTDTQYF. The CDR3, as DNA: TGTGCCAGCAGCGTCGAACAAATCAACACAGATACGCAGTATTTT. The full variable domain, its missing parts supplied by reference TRBV9 and TRBJ2-3, is DSGVTQTPKHLITATGQRVTLRCSPRSGDLSVYWYQQSLDQGLQFLIQYYNGEERAKGNILERFSAQQFPDLHSELNLSSLELGDSALYFCASSVEQINTDTQYFGPGTRLTVL.

This sequence joins TRBV9 and TRBJ2-6; D possibly corresponds to TRBD1 (5 bases). The CDR3 runs to 18 residues. Trimming removed 2 bases at V and 0 bases at J, with 15 bases between. CDR1 and CDR2 from the germline V gene are SGDLS and YYNGEE. The CDR3: CASSVSNRLSSGANVLTF. DNA of the CDR3: TGTGCCAGCAGCGTTTCCAACAGGCTGTCCTCTGGGGCCAACGTCCTGACTTTC.

This chain uses TRBV2 with TRBJ1-6; TRBD1 aligns across 8 bases. Germline V gene data show CDR1 as SNHLY and CDR2 as FYNNEI. V was clipped by 5 bases and J by 6 bases; unmatched bases: 12. CDR3 length: 17 amino acids. DNA for the CDR3: TGTGCCAGCAGTCGCCCGAGGACAGGGTCCATTAATTCACCCCTCCACTTT. Translating gives CASSRPRTGSINSPLHF.

This rearrangement joins TRBV5-6 to TRBJ2-5; possible D gene TRBD1, 5 bases. V dropped 4 bases and J dropped 1 base, with 20 bases sitting between them. CDR3 length equals 17 residues. Germline CDR1 is SGHDT and CDR2 is YYEEEE. This chain's CDR3 is CASSPGEVQAIQETQYF. Written as DNA, the CDR3 is TGTGCCAGCAGCCCGGGCGAAGTACAGGCGATCCAAGAGACCCAGTACTTC. Filled out from reference TRBV5-6 and TRBJ2-5, the complete variable domain reads DAGVTQSPTHLIKTRGQQVTLRCSPKSGHDTVSWYQQALGQGPQFIFQYYEEEERQRGNFPDRFSGHQFPNYSSELNVNALLLGDSALYLCASSPGEVQAIQETQYFGPGTRLLVL.

The chain couples TRBV7-9 to TRBJ2-7; maybe TRBD1 (6 bases). Between the trimmed V and J ends, which lost 6 bases and 2 bases, there was a span of 14 bases. CDR3 length: 14 amino acids. Germline assignment: CDR1 SEHNR and CDR2 FQNEAQ (reference sequence). In DNA, the CDR3 is TGTGCCAGCAGTCACGACAGGTACCCCTACGAGCAGTACTTC. This translates into CASSHDRYPYEQYF.

The CDR3 nucleotides are TGCGCCAGCAGCTGGCCCCAGACTAGTTGGGTTTACAATGAGCAGTTCTTC. This encodes CASSWPQTSWVYNEQFF. The chain joins TRBV5-1 to TRBJ2-1; TRBD2 might be the D (6 bases). The CDR3 is 17 residues long. Germline V gives CDR1 SGHRS, CDR2 YFSETQ. The V end lost 3 bases, the J end lost 4 bases, and 20 bases lay between the germline ends.

The sample holds one count of this clone. The rearrangement links TRBV27 to TRBJ2-7; a weak D match, TRBD1 (5 bases). CDR1 MNHEY and CDR2 SMNVEV come from the germline V gene (reference sequence). The CDR3 contains 13 residues. V gave up 6 bases and J gave up 3 bases, with 12 bases separating them. CDR3 sequence reads: CASRPRVDYEQYF. The CDR3 DNA sequence: TGTGCCAGCAGACCCAGGGTGGACTACGAGCAGTACTTC.

In this sample, this clone is medium-sized. The chain recombines TRBV10-1 with TRBJ2-7; 8 bases align to TRBD1. The CDR3 contains 13 residues. Germline assignment: CDR1 WNHNN and CDR2 SYGVQD (reference sequence). The CDR3 DNA sequence: TGCCCTCGCCCGCGACAGGGGAGCTACGAGCAGTACTTC. Protein sequence: CPRPRQGSYEQYF.

This clone was seen only once. CDR3 residues: CAWSVFFNYGYTF. The CDR3 region has the DNA TGTGCCTGGAGTGTATTCTTTAACTATGGCTACACCTTC. The chain couples TRBV30 to TRBJ1-2; no firm D call. The CDR3 spans 13 residues. The germline V gene has CDR1 GTSNPN and CDR2 SVGIG (reference sequence). V was trimmed by 0 bases and J by 1 base, leaving 6 bases between them.

The J gene is TRBJ1-1, the V gene TRBV7-8, with unresolved D. The CDR3 spans 15 residues. Trimming removed 0 bases at V and 0 bases at J, with 8 bases between. Germline CDR1 is SGHVS and CDR2 is FQNEAQ. CDR3 bases: TGTGCCAGCAGCTTAGCCGGGAATGTGAACACTGAAGCTTTCTTT. Encoded protein: CASSLAGNVNTEAFF.

The genes are TRBV12-5 and TRBJ2-7; tentative D call: TRBD2 (5 bases). The V and J ends lost 0 bases and 9 bases respectively, with 21 bases between them. CDR3 size: 16 residues. CDR1 is LGHNT, CDR2 FRNRAP, per germline. CDR3 sequence (DNA): TGTGCTAGTGGTTTGGTTCGGGATCGAGGGCAACGGCGGCAGTACTTC. It yields the protein CASGLVRDRGQRRQYF. Full variable domain (remainder filled in from reference TRBV12-5 and TRBJ2-7): DARVTQTPRHKVTEMGQEVTMRCQPILGHNTVFWYRQTMMQGLELLAYFRNRAPLDDSGMPKDRFSAEMPDATLATLKIQPSEPRDSAVYFCASGLVRDRGQRRQYFGPGTRLTVT.

The rearrangement uses TRBV10-2 and TRBJ2-6; D unclear. The CDR3 loop spans 13 amino acids. Trimming took off 7 bases at V and 3 bases at J, with 7 bases between the two ends. CDR1 and CDR2 from the germline V gene are WSHSY and SAAADI. CDR3 bases: TGCGCCAGCATAGCAGTTGGGGCCAACGTCCTGACTTTC. This sequence encodes CASIAVGANVLTF.

The rearrangement uses TRBV6-4 and TRBJ2-1, with 8 bases that match TRBD1. Germline V lookup: CDR1 MRHNA, CDR2 SNTAGT. Germline trimming cut 4 bases from V and 5 bases from J; bases unmatched to any gene: 1. The CDR3 is made up of 13 amino acids. The CDR3 nucleotides read TGTGCCAGCAGTGGGACAGGGAACAATGAGCAGTTCTTC. Translating gives CASSGTGNNEQFF.

For the CDR3, the DNA is TGTGCCAGCAGCGTCGGCGGGGACTACCTATACGAGCAGTACTTC. Translated: CASSVGGDYLYEQYF. This chain uses TRBV9 with TRBJ2-7, with TRBD2 matching over 7 bases. V was clipped by 2 bases and J by 4 bases; unmatched bases: 9. Germline V lookup: CDR1 SGDLS, CDR2 YYNGEE. This CDR3 region has 15 residues.

The chain links TRBV7-9 to TRBJ2-5; possible D gene TRBD1, 6 bases. The CDR3 has 16 residues. Between the trimmed V and J ends, which lost 4 bases and 2 bases, there was a span of 17 bases. CDR1 and CDR2 (germline): SEHNR, FQNEAQ (reference sequence). Written as DNA, the CDR3 is TGTGCCAGCAGCTCTCTACAGGGTAGGGGGCAAGAGACCCAGTACTTC. The encoded protein is CASSSLQGRGQETQYF.

The rearrangement joins TRBV11-3 to TRBJ2-7; TRBD1 agrees at 8 bases. CDR1 and CDR2 (germline): SGHNT, YENEEA. This CDR3 region has 15 residues. Unmatched junction bases numbered 11, after V lost 5 bases and J lost 5 bases. This chain's CDR3 is CASSTPDRVMNEQYF. The CDR3, as DNA: TGTGCCAGCAGCACCCCGGACAGGGTAATGAACGAGCAGTACTTC.